The entry below gives a single T cell receptor beta chain sequence along with its context. Under the authors' procedure: Amplifying reference gene primers gave estimates of nucleated cell counts. Profiling relied on immunoSEQ multiplex PCR, and the TCRdb table lists in-frame clones only, not all of them. V and J calls and clone size are given by that table; D and trimming were obtained from the DNA. This repertoire shows some 220,000 clones, 75% to 85% found once; its top ten account for roughly 5.1%. The data derive from a study of blood T cell repertoires in COVID-19. Study-level information: Sites across the United States, Italy and Spain contributed samples from acute and convalescent COVID-19. T cells, B-cell-depleted T cells, or PBMCs provided the cDNA or gDNA that served as material.

Germline CDR1 reads WNHNN; CDR2 reads SYGVQD (reference sequence). This CDR3 is 14 amino acids long. The J segment lost 4 bases and the V segment lost 4 bases, leaving 5 bases of the junction unmatched. The sequencing sample was made of peripheral blood. The rearrangement links TRBV10-1 to TRBJ2-7; TRBD1 agrees at 9 bases. This clonotype was obtained from a woman between 65 and 79 years old with COVID-19, enrolled during active disease. The CDR3 region is CASSGDRAGYEQYF. CDR3 coding DNA: TGCGCCAGCAGTGGGGACAGGGCAGGATACGAGCAGTACTTC.